Below, 18 T cell receptor beta chains from the same sample are listed, as sequenced in a study of shared clonotypes between healthy human individuals. Profiling relied on immunoSEQ multiplex PCR, and the TCRdb table lists in-frame clones only, not all of them. This sample has around 200,000 clones, with approximately 70% found just once. Sequencing used memory CD4+ T cells sorted from blood. Subset denoted: CD45RA-negative fraction. The receptor source for this set is a man aged 30 to 45 in good health.

This clone has ten or more counts. V usage is TRBV5-4 and J usage is TRBJ2-7; no clear D gene. Germline V gene lookup returns CDR1 SGHNT and CDR2 YYREEE (reference sequence). The V gene lost 4 bases and the J gene lost 8 bases, with 13 bases spanning the gap. The CDR3 loop spans 12 amino acids. The DNA for the CDR3 is TGTGCCAGCAGCCACACAAATAAGAAGCAGTACTTC. It specifies CASSHTNKKQYF.

The chain has TRBV1 and TRBJ2-7. TRBV1 is a pseudogene locus. The CDR3 has 16 amino acids. As DNA, the CDR3 is TGCACCAGCAGCCAAGATCGGGCTACTCCAACCTACGAGCAGTACTTC. It encodes CTSSQDRATPTYEQYF.

The CDR3 DNA is TGTGCCACACGGAAGGGACAGGGGGCGGGCTACGAGCAGTACTTC. Translation gives CATRKGQGAGYEQYF. The genes are TRBV6-1 and TRBJ2-7, with 12 nucleotides matching TRBD1. V was clipped by 10 bases and J by 3 bases; unmatched bases: 10. CDR1 and CDR2 from the germline V gene are MNHNS and SASEGT. The CDR3 loop spans 15 amino acids.

This chain links TRBV9 with TRBJ2-1; D not resolved. Germline V gives CDR1 SGDLS, CDR2 YYNGEE. V lost 0 bases and J lost 6, with 10 bases in between. The CDR3 is made up of 14 amino acids. The CDR3 DNA reads TGTGCCAGCAGCGTAGCTTCCCGTCTCAATGAGCAGTTCTTC. Its protein product is CASSVASRLNEQFF.

The gene calls are TRBV7-4 and TRBJ1-2, with TRBD1 matching over 7 bases. V shed 5 bases and J 4 bases; nucleotides not matched to a gene: 10. CDR1 is SGHVT, CDR2 SQSDAQ, per germline. The CDR3 runs to 15 residues. The CDR3 DNA reads TGTGCCAGCAGCCCACAGGGGAAAGGACCCTATGGCTACACCTTC. Translation: CASSPQGKGPYGYTF.

The chain carries TRBV6-1 and TRBJ2-2; no definite D call. From germline, CDR1 is MNHNS and CDR2 SASEGT. The germline V and J ends were trimmed by 7 bases and 7 bases, with 16 bases remaining between them. The CDR3 runs to 14 residues. In DNA form, the CDR3 reads TGTGCCAGCAAGGTGGTTGGGTATAGCGGGGAGCTGTTTTTT. Translated, it gives CASKVVGYSGELFF.

As for this clone: Distinct nucleotide sequences in the sample also encode this CDR3. V gene TRBV18 combines with J gene TRBJ2-7, with a possible D match to TRBD2 (6 bases). Per germline, CDR1 KGHSH and CDR2 LQKENI. The CDR3 loop spans 14 amino acids. V was cut by 3 bases and J by 2 bases, with 11 bases left in between. The CDR3, as DNA: TGTGCCAGCTCACCGGGGCGGAGGGCCTACGAGCAGTACTTC. It is translated as CASSPGRRAYEQYF.

This chain's CDR3 is CASSSAETQYF. DNA for the CDR3: TGTGCCAGCAGTTCGGCGGAGACCCAGTACTTC. The chain carries TRBV27 and TRBJ2-5; no clear D gene. In germline, CDR1 is MNHEY, CDR2 SMNVEV (reference sequence). V was clipped by 4 bases and J by 5 bases, with 5 bases between them. The CDR3 sequence is 11 residues long.

The chain carries TRBV5-5 and TRBJ1-1; D is perhaps TRBD1 (5 bases). V lost 4 bases and J lost 6, with 16 bases in between. This CDR3 is built from 14 residues. Germline assignment: CDR1 SGHKS and CDR2 YYEKEE (reference sequence). The CDR3 protein is CASSLDQGDAEAFF. The CDR3 DNA reads as TGTGCCAGCAGCCTAGATCAGGGAGACGCTGAAGCTTTCTTT. The full variable domain, with the rest looked up from reference TRBV5-5 and TRBJ1-1, is DAGVTQSPTHLIKTRGQQVTLRCSPISGHKSVSWYQQVLGQGPQFIFQYYEKEERGRGNFPDRFSARQFPNYSSELNVNALLLGDSALYLCASSLDQGDAEAFFGQGTRLTVV.

This clone was detected a few times. The V and J genes are TRBV6-6 and TRBJ2-7, with 7 bases aligning to TRBD2. CDR3 length: 15 amino acids. CDR1 and CDR2 from the germline V gene are MNHNY and SVGAGI (reference sequence). Trimming cost V 4 bases and J 3 bases; bases outside gene matches: 9. The CDR3 coding sequence is TGTGCCAGCAGTTCCCCCGGACTAGTGAACTACGAGCAGTACTTC. This gives the protein CASSSPGLVNYEQYF.

The CDR3 bases are TGTGCCAGCAGTTTGACAGCCCCGGGACTAGCGGGTTCCTACGAGCAGTACTTC. Its protein is CASSLTAPGLAGSYEQYF. The rearrangement uses TRBV28 and TRBJ2-7, with 12 bases lining up with TRBD2. Germline V lookup: CDR1 MDHEN, CDR2 SYDVKM. The V gene end was trimmed by 3 bases and the J gene end by 1 base; junction bases not matched to a gene: 10. The CDR3 extends over 18 amino acids.

This chain joins TRBV9 and TRBJ2-1; the match to TRBD2 covers 8 bases. The CDR3 is 16 residues long. Germline V gives CDR1 SGDLS, CDR2 YYNGEE. The J segment lost 1 base and the V segment lost 3 bases, leaving 6 bases of the junction unmatched. The CDR3 loop is CASSARAGVSYNEQFF. Here the CDR3 DNA reads TGTGCCAGCAGCGCCCGAGCGGGAGTATCCTACAATGAGCAGTTCTTC. The full variable domain, completed using reference TRBV9 and TRBJ2-1, is DSGVTQTPKHLITATGQRVTLRCSPRSGDLSVYWYQQSLDQGLQFLIQYYNGEERAKGNILERFSAQQFPDLHSELNLSSLELGDSALYFCASSARAGVSYNEQFFGPGTRLTVL.

This clone was recorded many times. The V gene is TRBV2, the J gene TRBJ2-7; D is unclear. In germline, CDR1 is SNHLY, CDR2 FYNNEI. The V gene lost 2 bases and the J gene lost 3 bases, with 11 bases spanning the gap. The length of the CDR3 is 14 residues. CDR3 DNA: TGTGCCAGCAGTGAATCCGGTGACCGCTACGAGCAGTACTTC. It translates to CASSESGDRYEQYF. The full variable domain, in which reference TRBV2 and TRBJ2-7 provide the parts outside the CDR3, is EPEVTQTPSHQVTQMGQEVILRCVPISNHLYFYWYRQILGQKVEFLVSFYNNEISEKSEIFDDQFSVERPDGSNFTLKIRSTKLEDSAMYFCASSESGDRYEQYFGPGTRLTVT.

CDR3 coding DNA: TGTGCCAGCAGCTTGGTGGGAGGGACAGGACGAAACTATGGCTACACCTTC. Protein product: CASSLVGGTGRNYGYTF. The chain joins TRBV5-4 to TRBJ1-2; TRBD1 agrees at 8 bases. V shed 0 bases and J 2 bases; nucleotides not matched to a gene: 9. Germline V lookup: CDR1 SGHNT, CDR2 YYREEE (reference sequence). The CDR3 spans 17 residues.

This clone was found once. The chain couples TRBV4-1 to TRBJ2-1; D gene uncertain. Germline CDR1 is MGHRA and CDR2 is YSYEKL. The CDR3 length is 13 residues. Trimming took off 0 bases at V and 9 bases at J, with 9 bases between the two ends. The CDR3 loop is CASSQETLGEQFF. The CDR3 DNA follows: TGCGCCAGCAGCCAAGAGACTCTTGGTGAGCAGTTCTTC.

The V and J genes are TRBV6-6 and TRBJ1-2; maybe TRBD1 (5 bases). V was shortened by 0 bases and J by 8 bases, with 13 bases between the two germline ends. Looked up from germline, CDR1 is MNHNY and CDR2 is SVGAGI (reference sequence). CDR3 length: 14 amino acids. The CDR3 loop reads CASSYSGEGQGYTF. In DNA, the CDR3 is TGTGCCAGCAGTTACTCGGGGGAAGGGCAAGGCTACACCTTC.

The CDR3 DNA reads as TGCGCCAGCAGCTCCGAGACAGGGTATGGCTACACCTTC. This gives the protein CASSSETGYGYTF. This chain connects TRBV5-1 to TRBJ1-2; TRBD1 aligns across 7 bases. CDR1 and CDR2 from the germline V gene are SGHRS and YFSETQ. V gave up 3 bases and J gave up 5 bases; unmatched junction bases: 4. The CDR3 totals 13 residues.

This clone was seen more than once but under ten times. The same CDR3 can be traced to other DNA sequences in this sample. V usage is TRBV2 and J usage is TRBJ2-3; perhaps TRBD2 as D (5 bases). From germline, CDR1 is SNHLY and CDR2 FYNNEI. The CDR3 runs 14 residues. V was cut by 4 bases and J by 1 base, with 9 bases left in between. CDR3 amino acids: CASSAGIRTDTQYF. The CDR3 DNA is TGTGCCAGCAGTGCCGGGATACGCACAGATACGCAGTATTTT.